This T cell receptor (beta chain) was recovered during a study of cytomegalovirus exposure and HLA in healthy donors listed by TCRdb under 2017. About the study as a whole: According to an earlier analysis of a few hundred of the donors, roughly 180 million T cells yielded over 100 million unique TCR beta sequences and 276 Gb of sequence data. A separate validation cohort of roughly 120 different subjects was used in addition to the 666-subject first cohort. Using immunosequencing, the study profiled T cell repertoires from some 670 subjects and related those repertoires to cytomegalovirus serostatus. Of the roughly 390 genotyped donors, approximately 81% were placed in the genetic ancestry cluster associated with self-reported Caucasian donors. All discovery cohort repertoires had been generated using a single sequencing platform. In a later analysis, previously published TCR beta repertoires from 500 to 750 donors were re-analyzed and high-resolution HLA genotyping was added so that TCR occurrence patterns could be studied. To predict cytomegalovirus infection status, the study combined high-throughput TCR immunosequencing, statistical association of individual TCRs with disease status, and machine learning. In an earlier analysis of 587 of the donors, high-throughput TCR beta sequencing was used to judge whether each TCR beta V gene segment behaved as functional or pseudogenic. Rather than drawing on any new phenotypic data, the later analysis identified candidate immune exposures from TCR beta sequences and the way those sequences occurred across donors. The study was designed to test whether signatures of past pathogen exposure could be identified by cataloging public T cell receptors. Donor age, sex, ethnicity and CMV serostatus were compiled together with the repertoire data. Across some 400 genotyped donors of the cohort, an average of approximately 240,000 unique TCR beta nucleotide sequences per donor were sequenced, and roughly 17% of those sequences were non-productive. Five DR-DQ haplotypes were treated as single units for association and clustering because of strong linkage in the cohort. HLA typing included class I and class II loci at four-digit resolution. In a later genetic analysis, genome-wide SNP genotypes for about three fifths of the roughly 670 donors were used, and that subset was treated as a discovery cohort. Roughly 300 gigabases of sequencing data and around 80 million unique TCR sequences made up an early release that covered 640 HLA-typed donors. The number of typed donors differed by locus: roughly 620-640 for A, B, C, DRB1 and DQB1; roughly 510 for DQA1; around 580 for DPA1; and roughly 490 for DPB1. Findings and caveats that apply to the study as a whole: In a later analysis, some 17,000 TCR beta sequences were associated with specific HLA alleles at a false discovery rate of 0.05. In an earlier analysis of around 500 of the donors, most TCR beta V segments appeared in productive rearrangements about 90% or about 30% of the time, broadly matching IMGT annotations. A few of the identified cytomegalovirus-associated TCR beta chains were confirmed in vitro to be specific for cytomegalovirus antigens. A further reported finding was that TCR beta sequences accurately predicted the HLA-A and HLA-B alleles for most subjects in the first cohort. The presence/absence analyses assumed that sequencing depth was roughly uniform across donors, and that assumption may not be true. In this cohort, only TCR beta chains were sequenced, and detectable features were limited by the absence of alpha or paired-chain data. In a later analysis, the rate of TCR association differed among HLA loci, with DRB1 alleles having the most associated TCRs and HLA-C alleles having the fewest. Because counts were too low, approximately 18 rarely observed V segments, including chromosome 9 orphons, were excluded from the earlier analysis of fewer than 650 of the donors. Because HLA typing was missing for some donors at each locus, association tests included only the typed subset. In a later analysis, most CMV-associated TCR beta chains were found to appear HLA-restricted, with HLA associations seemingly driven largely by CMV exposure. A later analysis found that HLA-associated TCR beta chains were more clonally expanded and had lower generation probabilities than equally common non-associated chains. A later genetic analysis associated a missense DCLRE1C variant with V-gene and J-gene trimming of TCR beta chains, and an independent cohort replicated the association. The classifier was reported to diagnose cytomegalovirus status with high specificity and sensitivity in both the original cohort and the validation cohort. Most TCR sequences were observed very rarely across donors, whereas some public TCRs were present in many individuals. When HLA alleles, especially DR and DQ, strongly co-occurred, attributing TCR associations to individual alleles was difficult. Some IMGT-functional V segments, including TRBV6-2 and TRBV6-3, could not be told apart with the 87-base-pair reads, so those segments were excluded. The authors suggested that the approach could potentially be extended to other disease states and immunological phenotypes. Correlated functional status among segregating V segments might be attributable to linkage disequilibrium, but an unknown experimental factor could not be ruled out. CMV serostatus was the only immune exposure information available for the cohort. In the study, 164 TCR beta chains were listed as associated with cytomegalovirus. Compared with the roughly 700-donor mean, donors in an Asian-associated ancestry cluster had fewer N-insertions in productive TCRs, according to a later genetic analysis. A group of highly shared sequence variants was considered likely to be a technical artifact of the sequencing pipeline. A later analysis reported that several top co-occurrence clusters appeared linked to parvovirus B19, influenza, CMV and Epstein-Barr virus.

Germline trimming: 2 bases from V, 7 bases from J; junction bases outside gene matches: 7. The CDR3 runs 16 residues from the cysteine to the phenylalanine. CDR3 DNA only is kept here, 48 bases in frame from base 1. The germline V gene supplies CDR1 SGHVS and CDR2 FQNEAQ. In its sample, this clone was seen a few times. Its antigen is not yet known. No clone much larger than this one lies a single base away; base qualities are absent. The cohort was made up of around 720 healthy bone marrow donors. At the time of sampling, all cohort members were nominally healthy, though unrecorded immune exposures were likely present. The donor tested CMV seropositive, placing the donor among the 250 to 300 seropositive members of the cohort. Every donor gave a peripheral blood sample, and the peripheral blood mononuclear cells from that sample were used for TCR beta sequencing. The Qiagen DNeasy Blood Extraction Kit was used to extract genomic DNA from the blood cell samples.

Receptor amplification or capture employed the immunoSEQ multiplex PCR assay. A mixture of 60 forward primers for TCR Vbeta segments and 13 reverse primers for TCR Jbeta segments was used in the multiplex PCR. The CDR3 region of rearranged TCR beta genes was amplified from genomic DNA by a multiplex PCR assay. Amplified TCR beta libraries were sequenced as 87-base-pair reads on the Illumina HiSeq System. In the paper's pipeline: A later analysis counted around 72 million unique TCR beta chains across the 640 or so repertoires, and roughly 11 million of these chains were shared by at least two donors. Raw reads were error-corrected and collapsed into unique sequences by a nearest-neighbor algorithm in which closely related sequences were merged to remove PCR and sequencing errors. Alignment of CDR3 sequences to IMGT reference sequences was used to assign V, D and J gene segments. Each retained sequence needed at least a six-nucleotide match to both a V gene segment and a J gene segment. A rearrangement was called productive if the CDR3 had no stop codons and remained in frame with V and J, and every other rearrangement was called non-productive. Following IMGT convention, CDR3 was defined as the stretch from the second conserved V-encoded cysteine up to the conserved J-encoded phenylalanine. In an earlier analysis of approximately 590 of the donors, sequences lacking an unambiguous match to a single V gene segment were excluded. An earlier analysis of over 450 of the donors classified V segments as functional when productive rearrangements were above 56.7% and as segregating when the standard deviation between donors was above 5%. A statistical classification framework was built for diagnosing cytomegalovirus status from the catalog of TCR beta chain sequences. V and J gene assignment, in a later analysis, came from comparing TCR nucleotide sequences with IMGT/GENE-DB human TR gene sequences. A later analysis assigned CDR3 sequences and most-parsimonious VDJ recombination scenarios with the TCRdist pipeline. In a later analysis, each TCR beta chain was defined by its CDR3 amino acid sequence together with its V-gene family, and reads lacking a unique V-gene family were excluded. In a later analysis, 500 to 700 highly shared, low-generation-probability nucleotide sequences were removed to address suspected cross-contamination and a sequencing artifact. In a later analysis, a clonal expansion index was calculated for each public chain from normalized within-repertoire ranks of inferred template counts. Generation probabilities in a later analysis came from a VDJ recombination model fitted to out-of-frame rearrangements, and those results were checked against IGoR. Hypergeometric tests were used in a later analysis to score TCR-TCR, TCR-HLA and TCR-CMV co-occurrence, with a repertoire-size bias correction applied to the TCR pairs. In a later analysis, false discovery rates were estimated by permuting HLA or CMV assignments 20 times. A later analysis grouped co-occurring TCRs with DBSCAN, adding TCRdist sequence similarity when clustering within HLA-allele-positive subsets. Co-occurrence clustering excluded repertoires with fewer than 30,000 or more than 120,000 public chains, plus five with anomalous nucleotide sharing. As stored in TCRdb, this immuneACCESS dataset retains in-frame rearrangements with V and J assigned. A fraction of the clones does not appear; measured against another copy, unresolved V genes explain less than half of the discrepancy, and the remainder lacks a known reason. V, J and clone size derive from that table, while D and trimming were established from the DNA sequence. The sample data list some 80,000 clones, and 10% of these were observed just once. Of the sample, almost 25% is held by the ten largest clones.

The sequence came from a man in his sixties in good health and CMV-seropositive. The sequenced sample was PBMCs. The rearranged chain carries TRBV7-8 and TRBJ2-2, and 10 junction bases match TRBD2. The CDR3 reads CASSLSGGAINGELFF. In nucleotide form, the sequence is TGTGCCAGCAGCTTAAGCGGGGGGGCGATTAACGGGGAGCTGTTTTTT.